The entry that follows covers one T cell receptor (beta chain) sequence. Its target is unknown. MiXCR was run by TCRdb on the reads, yielding one entry per CDR3 protein. The data contain approximately 910,000 distinct CDR3 sequences, around 32% of them singletons. The data are from a study of T cell repertoires in cytomegalovirus infection. On the study more broadly: Public TCR beta signatures provided an indication of both CMV infection and a matching HLA type.

Germline CDR1 reads DFQATT; CDR2 reads SNEGSKA (reference sequence). Trimming removed 0 bases from V and 2 bases from J, with 10 bases in between. This CDR3 has 14 residues. Broader study findings: Carriers of CMV plus the relevant HLA were identified by cumulative public TCR beta family frequency. The ex vivo response was dominated by HLA-C-restricted CMV-specific TCR beta clonotypes.

Sequencing was performed on cultured CD8+ T cells from PBMCs, taken from culture after CMV antigen stimulation. This chain links TRBV20-1 with TRBJ1-1; a weak D match, TRBD1 (5 bases). The receptor comes from a human donor in good health (CMV status not recorded). Some clones in this sample may be carry-over from other donors' samples. The CDR3 region has the DNA TGCAGTGCTAGAGATCGCCAGGGAAACACTGAAGCTTTCTTT. It codes for CSARDRQGNTEAFF.